The sequence of this TCR beta chain was determined in a study of regulatory T cells in long-lasting Graves disease. Background on the study: Newly diagnosed Graves' patients had taken antithyroid drugs under 3 months. Study-wide results and limits: Persistent patients shared more public clonotypes (under 3,000) than newly diagnosed patients (over 900). Only peripheral blood was studied, not thyroid tissue.

This sample's time point: newly diagnosed GD, antithyroid drugs for less than 3 months. From PBMCs, RNA was extracted and then used to make the TCR library. There are many counts of this clonotype. What it recognizes is unknown. V lost 3 bases, J lost 5 bases, and 9 bases stayed unmatched. CDR1 is SGHTA and CDR2 is FQGNSA in the germline V gene. This CDR3 has 16 amino acids. Arm-PCR of CDR3 regions and iRepertoire HTBI primers were the basis on which TCR beta libraries were built. TCRdb re-derived calls from the multiplex PCR reads in MiXCR, one entry per CDR3 protein. This sample has approximately 250,000 distinct CDR3 sequences, with around 17% found just once.

The TCR comes from a female donor with Graves disease. Source: peripheral blood mononuclear cells (PBMCs), taken at new diagnosis, from a patient treated with antithyroid drugs. The chain joins TRBV7-2 to TRBJ2-7, with 11 bases lining up with TRBD1. CDR3 region: CASSFLPGQGDNEQYF. DNA of the CDR3: TGTGCCAGCAGCTTCCTCCCGGGACAGGGGGATAACGAGCAGTACTTC.